The clone carrying this T cell receptor beta chain was seen a single time. The V and J ends lost 0 bases and 10 bases respectively, with 16 bases between them. The length of the CDR3 is 15 residues. The germline V gene has CDR1 LGHNA and CDR2 YSLEER. These data come from a study of blood T cell repertoires in COVID-19. Study information: The origin of the acute and convalescent COVID-19 samples was the United States, Italy and Spain. Sample material is recorded as cDNA or gDNA derived from T cells, B-cell-depleted T cells, or PBMCs.

It was during active infection that Seattle patients were enrolled and then longitudinally followed. Measured with immunoSEQ multiplex PCR; TCRdb has only the in-frame clones, and not every one. The data show hundreds of thousands of clones, approximately 89% seen once. This chain links TRBV4-3 with TRBJ2-1; unclear D gene. The sample taken for sequencing was peripheral blood. The origin of this receptor is a woman aged 25-40 years with COVID-19, enrolled during active disease. DNA of the CDR3: TGCGCCAGCAGCCAAGATCGTAACTTCAAATGGGAGCAGTTCTTC. Its translation: CASSQDRNFKWEQFF.